The present T cell receptor beta chain was sequenced within a study of blood T cell repertoires in COVID-19 (dated by TCRdb to 2020 to 2022). Some background on the complete study: Samples from collaborators originated in the United States, Italy and Spain and spanned both the acute and convalescent phases of COVID-19. Deeply sampled blood TCRbeta repertoires from subjects exposed to, actively infected with, or recovered from COVID-19 were included in the dataset. HLA class I and class II types, where available, came from metadata supplied by the sample provider rather than from assay-based typing. The material from the prospective study consisted of cDNA or gDNA derived from T cells, B-cell-depleted T cells, or PBMCs. A freely available public database, intended as a resource for researchers studying the immune response to SARS-CoV-2, is where the repertoires were released. Nearly every sample came with metadata listing a de-identified subject ID, COVID-19 status, age in years and sex. Samples came from the ongoing ImmuneRACE study (first 160 participants) plus 1,254 subjects from 6 global collaborators. Summary of the overall study and its limitations: How much clinical and demographic metadata was included differed by source and by participant, and the metadata was provided uncurated.

Including the terminal cysteine and phenylalanine, the CDR3 comprises 15 residues. The only DNA kept is the CDR3, 45 bases in frame from the first base. CDR1 and CDR2, per the germline V gene, are MNHEY and SVGEGT. V sheds 4 bases and J sheds 3 bases, leaving 15 bases between their ends. In its sample, this clone was seen once. It has no known antigen specificity. The record has no base qualities; no much larger clone is one base away. The immunoSEQ Assay, a bias-controlled multiplex PCR, was used to amplify TCRbeta CDR3 regions from genomic DNA. Turning to the authors' computational methods: Nucleated cell counts per sample were estimated from amplification of reference gene primers within the assay. To quantify the absolute abundance of each unique TCRbeta CDR3 rearrangement, sequence reads were collapsed and filtered. Productive Simpson clonality was computed per sample as the square root of Simpson's diversity index over productive rearrangements. Here the immuneACCESS table is served through TCRdb, limited to in-frame sequences with V and J called. Missing clones are a known gap in these copies; in checked studies unresolved V genes cover under half, and the rest lacks a known reason. V and J calls and clone size come straight from that table; D and trimming were deduced from the DNA. The sample table holds 170,000 or so clones, of which approximately 90% were seen once. The ten top clones hold approximately 0.93% of the sample.

Samples from volunteer blood donors who had recovered from COVID-19 were contributed by a second Seattle source. Collaborating institutions collected whole blood in K2EDTA tubes following their own protocols. For TCRbeta analysis, collaborators shipped samples in one of three forms: frozen whole blood, isolated PBMCs, or DNA extracted from either of those sample types. Rearrangement joined TRBV6-2 or TRBV6-3 to TRBJ1-1; the D gene cannot be resolved reliably. Specimen: peripheral blood. The source is a woman aged 18 to 35 who had recovered from COVID-19. For the CDR3, the sequence is CASSSLRTYDTEAFF. In nucleotide form, the sequence is TGTGCCAGCAGTTCATTGCGGACTTACGACACTGAAGCTTTCTTT.